A single T cell receptor (beta chain) is shown here with its context. TCRdb keeps only in-frame clones here, not all; method: immunoSEQ multiplex PCR. The table shows a few hundred thousand clones, with 70% to 90% occurring only once. From germline, CDR1 is SGHVS and CDR2 FQNEAQ. V was pared by 1 base and J by 9 bases, with 7 bases of the junction left unmatched. This CDR3 has 16 residues. This entry is derived from a study of blood T cell repertoires in COVID-19. The receptor was isolated from a woman between 50 and 59 years old who had recovered from COVID-19. Sequenced: PBMCs or T cells enriched from blood (not recorded which). The chain is built from TRBV7-8 and TRBJ2-1; 12 bases are shared with TRBD2. The CDR3 spells CASSLETSGSRGEQFF. The CDR3 bases are TGTGCCAGCAGCTTAGAGACTAGCGGGAGTAGGGGTGAGCAGTTCTTC. Drawing the rest from reference TRBV7-8 and TRBJ2-1, the complete variable domain is GAGVSQSPRYKVAKRGQDVALRCDPISGHVSLFWYQQALGQGPEFLTYFQNEAQLDKSGLPSDRFFAERPEGSVSTLKIQRTQQEDSAVYLCASSLETSGSRGEQFFGPGTRLTVL.